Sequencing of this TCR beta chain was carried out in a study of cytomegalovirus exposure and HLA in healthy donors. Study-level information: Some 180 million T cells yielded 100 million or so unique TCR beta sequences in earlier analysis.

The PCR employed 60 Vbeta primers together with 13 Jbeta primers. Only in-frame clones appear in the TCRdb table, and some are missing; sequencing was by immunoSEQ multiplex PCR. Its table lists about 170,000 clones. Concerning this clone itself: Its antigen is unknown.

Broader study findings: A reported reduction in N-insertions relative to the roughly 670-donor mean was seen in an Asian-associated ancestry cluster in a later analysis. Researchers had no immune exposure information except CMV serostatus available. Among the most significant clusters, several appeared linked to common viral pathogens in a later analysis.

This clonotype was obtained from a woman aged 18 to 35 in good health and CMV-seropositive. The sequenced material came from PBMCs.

CDR3 residues: CSVYSGNEQFF. CDR3 DNA sequence: TGCAGCGTGTACTCGGGCAATGAGCAGTTCTTC. The chain employs TRBV29-1 and TRBJ2-1; D is unclear. Trimming cost V 6 bases and J 6 bases, with 9 bases left between them. The germline V gene encodes CDR1 SQVTM and CDR2 ANQGSEA. The CDR3 totals 11 residues.